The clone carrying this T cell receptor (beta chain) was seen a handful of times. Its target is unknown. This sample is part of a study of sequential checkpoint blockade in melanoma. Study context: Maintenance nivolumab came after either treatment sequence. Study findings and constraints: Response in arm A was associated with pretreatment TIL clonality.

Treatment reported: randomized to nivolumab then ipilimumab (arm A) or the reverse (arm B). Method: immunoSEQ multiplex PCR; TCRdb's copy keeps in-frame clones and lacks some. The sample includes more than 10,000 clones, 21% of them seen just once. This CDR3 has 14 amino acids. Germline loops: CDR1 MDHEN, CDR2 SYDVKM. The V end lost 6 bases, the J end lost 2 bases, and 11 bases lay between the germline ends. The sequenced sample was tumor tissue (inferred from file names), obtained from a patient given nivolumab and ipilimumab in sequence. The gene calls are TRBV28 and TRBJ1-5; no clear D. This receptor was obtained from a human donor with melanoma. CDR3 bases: TGTGCCAGCAGCGAGGGATGGGGCAATCAGCCCCAGCATTTT. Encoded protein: CASSEGWGNQPQHF.